The 20 T cell receptor beta chains below come from one sample, sequenced in a study of T cells in Graves' hyperthyroidism and ophthalmopathy. It was RNA transcripts that yielded the amplified TCR beta CDR3 regions. Carried out on the TCR CDR3, a first-round RT-PCR used the HTBI primer set. TCRdb re-analysed the multiplex PCR reads in MiXCR, keeping a single row per CDR3 protein. The data hold 400,000 or so distinct CDR3 sequences, with 13% to 15% observed a single time. Sequenced input: blood. The receptor set was obtained from a woman younger than 45 with Graves' ophthalmopathy.

The J gene is TRBJ1-2, the V gene TRBV5-8; 7 bases align to TRBD1. V lost 0 bases and J lost 2; bases outside the gene matches: 4. This CDR3 has 15 residues. Germline lookup yields CDR1 SGHTS and CDR2 YDEGEE. The CDR3 loop reads CASSLEGRGNYGYTF. As DNA, the CDR3 is TGTGCCAGCAGCTTGGAGGGCAGGGGGAACTATGGCTACACCTTC.

V usage is TRBV28 and J usage is TRBJ1-5; D is possibly TRBD1 (5 bases). Trimming stripped 6 bases from V and 9 bases from J, with 12 bases between. The CDR3 is 12 amino acids. The germline V gene has CDR1 MDHEN and CDR2 SYDVKM. The CDR3: CASRGGGGPQHF. The CDR3 nucleotides are TGTGCCAGCAGGGGGGGGGGTGGGCCCCAGCATTTT.

This clonotype was seen a handful of times. The V gene is TRBV29-1, the J gene TRBJ2-7; possible D gene TRBD1, 6 bases. CDR1 is SQVTM, CDR2 ANQGSEA, per germline. The CDR3 is 12 residues long. With 6 bases removed from V and 2 bases from J, the gap between germline ends came to 11 bases. The CDR3 DNA is TGCAGCGTGACAGGCCAACCCTACGAGCAGTACTTC. Translating gives CSVTGQPYEQYF.

This clonotype was picked up many times. This rearrangement joins TRBV3-1 to TRBJ2-7, with unresolved D. CDR3 length equals 13 residues. The germline V gene encodes CDR1 LGHDT and CDR2 YNNKEL (reference sequence). Deletions cut 4 bases from V and 5 bases from J, with 12 bases between. The CDR3 sequence is CASSPPSRDEQYF. CDR3 coding DNA: TGTGCCAGCAGCCCCCCTTCAAGAGACGAGCAGTACTTC.

This clonotype was recorded at least ten times. The chain links TRBV28 to TRBJ2-7, with D possibly TRBD1 on 5 matching bases. This CDR3 region has 16 residues. The V gene lost 5 bases and the J gene lost 0 bases, with 17 bases spanning the gap. CDR1 MDHEN and CDR2 SYDVKM come from the germline V gene. The CDR3 is CASSPWGSYSSYEQYF. The CDR3 coding sequence is TGTGCCAGCAGTCCCTGGGGCAGCTATAGCTCCTACGAGCAGTACTTC.

This clonotype was recorded at least ten times. The gene calls are TRBV20-1 and TRBJ2-3; D gene unclear. The CDR3 spans 12 residues. CDR1 is DFQATT, CDR2 SNEGSKA, per germline (reference sequence). The V gene lost 3 bases and the J gene lost 7 bases, with 11 bases spanning the gap. This CDR3 is CSARTDSNTQYF. CDR3 sequence (DNA): TGCAGTGCTAGGACGGATAGCAATACGCAGTATTTT.

This clonotype was seen at least ten times. The rearrangement joins TRBV7-2 to TRBJ2-7, with unresolved D. The CDR3 spans 15 residues. Trimming removed 6 bases at V and 5 bases at J, with 20 bases between. The germline CDR1 and CDR2 sequences are SGHTA and FQGNSA. The CDR3 coding sequence is TGTGCCAGCAGTATCCGACTCGGTCCCGTCGACGAGCAGTACTTC. Translating it yields CASSIRLGPVDEQYF.

This clonotype was detected many times. The CDR3 loop is CASSLAGQSLYGYTF. For the CDR3, the DNA is TGTGCCAGCAGCTTAGCGGGACAGTCGCTGTATGGCTACACCTTC. V gene TRBV7-9 combines with J gene TRBJ1-2; 7 bases match TRBD1. CDR3 length: 15 amino acids. Looked up from germline, CDR1 is SEHNR and CDR2 is FQNEAQ (reference sequence). The V and J ends lost 0 bases and 5 bases, in that order; junction bases with no gene match: 6.

This clonotype has ten or more counts. The V and J genes are TRBV20-1 and TRBJ2-5; D is uncertain. CDR3 length equals 12 residues. V lost 5 bases to trimming and J lost 1 base, with 8 bases between them. The germline V gene has CDR1 DFQATT and CDR2 SNEGSKA (reference sequence). In DNA form, the CDR3 reads TGCAGTGCTCTCCGGACCCAAGAGACCCAGTACTTC. This gives the protein CSALRTQETQYF.

This clonotype was observed a few times. The chain uses TRBV7-2 and TRBJ1-1; no firm D call. Per the germline V gene, CDR1 is SGHTA and CDR2 is FQGNSA. There are 13 residues in the CDR3. The V end was cut by 5 bases, the J end by 1 base, with 8 bases between. CDR3 nucleotide sequence: TGTGCCAGCAGCCTCAACAAGAACACTGAAGCTTTCTTT. The encoded protein is CASSLNKNTEAFF. Together with reference TRBV7-2 and TRBJ1-1, the CDR3 gives the full variable domain: GAGVSQSPSNKVTEKGKDVELRCDPISGHTALYWYRQSLGQGLEFLIYFQGNSAPDKSGLPSDRFSAERTGGSVSTLTIQRTQQEDSAVYLCASSLNKNTEAFFGQGTRLTVV.

This clonotype was recorded many times. CDR3 DNA: TGTGCCTGCCTCCGGGGTGGAGAGACCCAGTACTTC. Residues: CACLRGGETQYF. The chain recombines TRBV30 with TRBJ2-5; D might be TRBD2 (5 bases). There are 12 residues in the CDR3. The ends were cut back, 6 bases at V and 4 bases at J, with 12 bases in the middle. Germline assignment: CDR1 GTSNPN and CDR2 SVGIG (reference sequence).

This clonotype was seen ten or more times. J is TRBJ1-2 and V is TRBV15, with 9 bases that match TRBD1. Germline CDR1 LNHNV, CDR2 YYDKDF (reference sequence). This CDR3 has 15 residues. J lost 6 bases, V lost 0 bases, and 5 bases had no gene match. This chain's CDR3 is CATSRDHGTGNGYTF. The CDR3 coding sequence is TGTGCCACCAGCAGAGATCACGGGACAGGGAATGGCTACACCTTC.

This clonotype has a count of ten or more. V gene TRBV20-1 combines with J gene TRBJ1-3, with D tentatively TRBD1 (5 bases). The CDR3 runs to 13 residues. Germline CDR1 reads DFQATT; CDR2 reads SNEGSKA (reference sequence). V lost 2 bases to trimming and J lost 2 bases, with 7 bases between them. The CDR3 DNA sequence: TGCAGTGCTAGAAAGGGGACTGGAAACACCATATATTTT. This translates into CSARKGTGNTIYF.

This clonotype was detected ten times or more. The chain couples TRBV20-1 to TRBJ1-1; 7 nucleotides match TRBD1. The CDR3 extends over 14 amino acids. With V trimmed by 3 bases and J by 1 base, 5 bases remained unmatched. Per the germline V gene, CDR1 is DFQATT and CDR2 is SNEGSKA (reference sequence). CDR3 in amino acids: CSARRDRANTEAFF. DNA for the CDR3: TGCAGTGCTAGGAGAGACAGGGCGAACACTGAAGCTTTCTTT.

To note about this clonotype: A much larger clone differs from this one at a single base, so this may be a read error. The genes are TRBV30 and TRBJ1-6, with 7 bases identical to TRBD1. Germline V gives CDR1 GTSNPN, CDR2 SVGIG (reference sequence). The CDR3 spans 14 residues. The CDR3 here is CAWRGTVLNSPPHF. DNA of the CDR3: TGTGCCTGGAGAGGGACAGTTTTAAACTCACCCCCCCACTTT.

This clonotype was detected only a few times. This chain uses TRBV6-1 with TRBJ2-2, with TRBD2 as a possible D gene (5 bases). This CDR3 has 13 residues. Deletions cut 3 bases from V and 6 bases from J, with 8 bases between. The V gene's germline CDR1 is MNHNS and CDR2 SASEGT. In DNA form, the CDR3 reads TGTGCCAGCAGTGATTCGGGATCCGGGGAGCTGTTTTTT. Amino acid sequence: CASSDSGSGELFF.

This clonotype was detected ten times or more. The chain has TRBV11-2 and TRBJ2-1, with D tentatively TRBD2 (6 bases). The CDR3 loop spans 13 amino acids. With 3 bases removed from V and 8 bases from J, the gap between germline ends came to 11 bases. CDR1 is SGHAT and CDR2 is FQNNGV in the germline V gene. The CDR3 reads CASSFGGGDEQFF. The CDR3 nucleotides read TGTGCCAGCAGCTTCGGGGGAGGCGATGAGCAGTTCTTC.

This clonotype was counted many times. This chain links TRBV27 with TRBJ2-7; 8 nucleotides match TRBD1. This CDR3 has 14 amino acids. With 6 bases clipped from V and 2 bases from J, the junction kept 6 bases outside the gene matches. The germline gives CDR1 MNHEY, CDR2 SMNVEV (reference sequence). The DNA of the CDR3 is TGTGCCAGCAGCCGACAGGGGAAAACCTACGAGCAGTACTTC. It yields the protein CASSRQGKTYEQYF.

This clonotype has ten or more counts. This rearrangement joins TRBV15 to TRBJ2-1; D remains unclear. This CDR3 comprises 13 residues. Germline-derived CDR1 and CDR2 are LNHNV and YYDKDF (reference sequence). V dropped 0 bases and J dropped 9 bases, with 9 bases sitting between them. CDR3 in amino acids: CATSRDQAAEQFF. In DNA, the CDR3 is TGTGCCACCAGCAGAGATCAAGCTGCTGAGCAGTTCTTC.

The chain employs TRBV30 and TRBJ2-7; the match to TRBD1 covers 7 bases. J lost 5 bases, V lost 0 bases, and 7 bases had no gene match. The CDR3 covers 14 residues. Per germline, CDR1 GTSNPN and CDR2 SVGIG (reference sequence). This CDR3 reads CAWSVRSQGDEQYF. DNA for the CDR3: TGTGCCTGGAGTGTAAGATCCCAGGGGGACGAGCAGTACTTC.